The clone carrying this TCR beta chain was seen just once. CDR3 length: 16 residues. CDR1 SNHLY and CDR2 FYNNEI come from the germline V gene. V lost 4 bases to trimming and J lost 5 bases; unmatched junction nucleotides: 9. Assay: immunoSEQ multiplex PCR; the TCRdb copy retains only in-frame clones and omits some. This sample yields 130,000 or so clones, of which approximately 90% are seen a single time; roughly 2.7% belongs to the top ten. This entry comes from a study of control samples from healthy donors and cancer patients. The sample taken for sequencing was blood. The TCR comes from a man in his forties in good health. The chain joins TRBV2 to TRBJ2-5, with 11 bases matching TRBD2. The chain's CDR3 is CASSAPGLADRETQYF. CDR3 nucleotides: TGTGCCAGCAGTGCCCCGGGACTAGCGGATCGGGAGACCCAGTACTTC.